One and the same sample provided the 21 T cell receptor beta chains below, sequenced in a study of blood T cell repertoires in COVID-19. Only in-frame clones appear in the TCRdb table, and some are missing; sequencing was by immunoSEQ multiplex PCR. The profile shows about 260,000 clones, approximately 90% of them singletons. Sequencing was carried out using peripheral blood. The source of these receptors is a middle-aged woman with acute or convalescent COVID-19.

This clone was counted once. The rearrangement links TRBV29-1 to TRBJ1-1; 10 nucleotides line up with TRBD1. The CDR3 runs 13 residues. The trim removed 4 bases at V and 4 bases at J, leaving 3 bases unmatched. Germline V gene sequence: CDR1 SQVTM, CDR2 ANQGSEA. Written as DNA, the CDR3 is TGCAGCGTTGGTGGACAGGGGGTCACTGAAGCTTTCTTT. It yields the protein CSVGGQGVTEAFF.

The rearrangement links TRBV4-1 to TRBJ1-6, with a possible D match to TRBD1 (5 bases). This CDR3 is 15 amino acids long. Germline V gene data show CDR1 as MGHRA and CDR2 as YSYEKL. V was cut by 0 bases and J by 11 bases, with 14 bases left in between. CDR3 residues: CASSQDMTGGAPLHF. CDR3 DNA: TGCGCCAGCAGCCAAGATATGACGGGGGGTGCACCCCTCCACTTT.

CDR3 loop: CASSTMGTSWAGELFF. As DNA, the CDR3 is TGTGCCAGCAGTACAATGGGGACTTCCTGGGCCGGGGAGCTGTTTTTT. The V gene is TRBV28, the J gene TRBJ2-2; TRBD2 might be the D (6 bases). Germline V CDR1 and CDR2: MDHEN, SYDVKM. V was trimmed by 5 bases and J by 6 bases, leaving 19 bases between them. The CDR3 contains 16 residues.

The rearrangement uses TRBV6-5 and TRBJ2-7; 8 bases are a match to TRBD1. CDR1 is MNHEY, CDR2 SVGAGI, per germline. This CDR3 comprises 12 residues. V lost 10 bases to trimming and J lost 4 bases; unmatched junction nucleotides: 6. CDR3 bases: TGTGCCACCTGGGACAGGATGTACGAGCAGTACGTC. The encoded protein is CATWDRMYEQYV.

V usage is TRBV7-9 and J usage is TRBJ1-3; 7 nucleotides match TRBD1. The trim removed 3 bases at V and 0 bases at J, leaving 2 bases unmatched. Germline V lookup: CDR1 SEHNR, CDR2 FQNEAQ (reference sequence). This CDR3 is 15 amino acids long. The CDR3 DNA sequence: TGTGCCAGCAGCTTGAGACAGGGCTCTGGAAACACCATATATTTT. Amino acids: CASSLRQGSGNTIYF.

This rearrangement joins TRBV18 to TRBJ2-5, with D possibly being TRBD2 (5 bases). Looked up from germline, CDR1 is KGHSH and CDR2 is LQKENI. This CDR3 spans 14 amino acids. Between the trimmed V and J ends, which lost 3 bases and 3 bases, there was a span of 11 bases. The CDR3: CASSPTSREETQYF. The CDR3 DNA is TGTGCCAGCTCACCCACTAGTAGAGAAGAGACCCAGTACTTC.

This chain uses TRBV5-4 with TRBJ2-5, with TRBD2 identical over 11 bases. The CDR3 is 18 residues long. Germline CDR1 reads SGHNT; CDR2 reads YYREEE (reference sequence). Trimming at V came to 0 bases and at J to 1 base, leaving 8 bases not matched to a gene. The CDR3 DNA reads as TGTGCCAGCAGCTTGGGGGTGCTAGCGGGGGGCCCCCAAGAGACCCAGTACTTC. Its translation is CASSLGVLAGGPQETQYF.

The chain employs TRBV27 and TRBJ2-1, with no clear D. The germline gives CDR1 MNHEY, CDR2 SMNVEV (reference sequence). The V end was cut by 7 bases, the J end by 3 bases, with 10 bases between. The CDR3 is made up of 13 amino acids. This chain's CDR3 is CASTPESYNEQFF. The CDR3 bases are TGTGCCAGCACCCCAGAAAGCTACAATGAGCAGTTCTTC.

CDR3 DNA sequence: TGTGCCATCAGTGAGTCGCGCTCGGCTAACTATGGCTACACCTTC. Translated: CAISESRSANYGYTF. This sequence joins TRBV10-3 and TRBJ1-2, with D hard to call. Trimming cost V 0 bases and J 0 bases, with 8 bases left between them. The germline V gene encodes CDR1 ENHRY and CDR2 SYGVKD. The CDR3 loop spans 15 amino acids.

The chain couples TRBV4-1 to TRBJ1-1; no firm D call. The V gene lost 4 bases and the J gene lost 7 bases, with 19 bases spanning the gap. The CDR3 sequence is 15 residues long. Germline V lookup: CDR1 MGHRA, CDR2 YSYEKL. CDR3 sequence reads: CASSPPTSESYEAFF. CDR3 sequence (DNA): TGCGCCAGCAGCCCCCCCACTTCTGAGTCCTATGAAGCTTTCTTT.

The genes are TRBV5-1 and TRBJ1-1; 7 nucleotides line up with TRBD1. The V segment lost 5 bases and the J segment 5 bases; nucleotides outside the gene matches: 15. This CDR3 is built from 16 residues. Germline V lookup: CDR1 SGHRS, CDR2 YFSETQ. Here the CDR3 DNA reads TGCGCCAGCAGAACAATCCCGGACAGGTCGGGGACTGAAGCTTTCTTT. Protein sequence: CASRTIPDRSGTEAFF.

This clone was counted between two and nine times. The chain joins TRBV19 to TRBJ1-2; TRBD1 agrees at 7 bases. The germline V gene has CDR1 LNHDA and CDR2 SQIVND (reference sequence). This CDR3 comprises 13 residues. V lost 8 bases, J lost 2 bases, and 5 bases stayed unmatched. The CDR3 loop is CASQGGPNYGYTF. In DNA form, the CDR3 reads TGTGCCAGTCAAGGGGGCCCCAACTATGGCTACACCTTC.

The chain is built from TRBV2 and TRBJ2-2; a possible D gene is TRBD2 (7 bases). This CDR3 region has 14 residues. Germline V gene sequence: CDR1 SNHLY, CDR2 FYNNEI. The V gene lost 6 bases and the J gene lost 4 bases, with 12 bases spanning the gap. The CDR3 DNA reads TGTGCCAGCAGGCGGGGGCTAGGCACCGGGGAGCTGTTTTTT. Translating gives CASRRGLGTGELFF.

V and J are TRBV4-2 and TRBJ2-3; 8 bases are a match to TRBD2. Germline-derived CDR1 and CDR2 are LGHNA and YNFKEQ. The CDR3 has 16 residues. J lost 1 base, V lost 1 base, and 4 bases had no gene match. CDR3: CASSQVPAGGTDTQYF. Here the CDR3 DNA reads TGTGCCAGCAGCCAAGTTCCAGCGGGGGGCACAGATACGCAGTATTTT.

This rearrangement joins TRBV5-1 to TRBJ2-3, with 9 bases identical to TRBD2. The CDR3 runs to 17 residues. Trimming took 4 bases from V and 0 from J; bases not matched to a gene: 9. Germline-derived CDR1 and CDR2 are SGHRS and YFSETQ. As DNA, the CDR3 is TGCGCCAGCAGCCCCGCTAGCGGGGCCTCTAGCACAGATACGCAGTATTTT. Amino acids: CASSPASGASSTDTQYF.

The chain has TRBV29-1 and TRBJ1-5; no clear D gene. Germline V gene data show CDR1 as SQVTM and CDR2 as ANQGSEA. V was trimmed by 4 bases and J by 3 bases, leaving 10 bases between them. This CDR3 has 13 amino acids. The CDR3: CSVVGSDNQPQHF. In DNA, the CDR3 is TGCAGCGTTGTCGGGTCAGACAATCAGCCCCAGCATTTT.

The gene calls are TRBV5-1 and TRBJ2-3; TRBD2 matches 10 bases. The length of the CDR3 is 16 residues. Germline lookup yields CDR1 SGHRS and CDR2 YFSETQ. The V segment lost 5 bases and the J segment 4 bases; nucleotides outside the gene matches: 10. The CDR3 loop reads CASSRNSGGIPDTQYF. The CDR3 DNA reads TGCGCCAGCAGTAGAAATAGCGGGGGGATCCCAGATACGCAGTATTTT.

This clone was seen only once. V is TRBV6-5 and J is TRBJ1-1, with TRBD1 as a possible D gene (5 bases). The germline V and J ends were trimmed by 0 bases and 0 bases, with 11 bases remaining between them. The CDR3 is made up of 16 amino acids. Germline V gene sequence: CDR1 MNHEY, CDR2 SVGAGI. CDR3 sequence (DNA): TGTGCCAGCAGTTACTCGAACCGGGGGATGAACACTGAAGCTTTCTTT. It codes for CASSYSNRGMNTEAFF.

The V gene is TRBV28, the J gene TRBJ1-3; 10 bases are shared with TRBD1. The CDR3 runs 18 residues. Unmatched junction bases numbered 12, after V lost 7 bases and J lost 0 bases. Germline CDR1 MDHEN, CDR2 SYDVKM. The CDR3 reads CASILSGTGANSGNTIYF. The CDR3 bases are TGTGCCAGCATTCTTTCCGGGACAGGGGCTAACTCTGGAAACACCATATATTTT.

The rearrangement joins TRBV5-5 to TRBJ1-4, with D maybe TRBD1 (5 bases). The length of the CDR3 is 15 residues. V dropped 4 bases and J dropped 6 bases, with 16 bases sitting between them. CDR1 and CDR2 from the germline V gene are SGHKS and YYEKEE (reference sequence). CDR3 region: CASSPGDLGDEKLFF. For the CDR3, the DNA is TGTGCCAGCAGCCCGGGGGACCTCGGGGATGAAAAACTGTTTTTT. Complete variable domain (other parts from reference TRBV5-5 and TRBJ1-4): DAGVTQSPTHLIKTRGQQVTLRCSPISGHKSVSWYQQVLGQGPQFIFQYYEKEERGRGNFPDRFSARQFPNYSSELNVNALLLGDSALYLCASSPGDLGDEKLFFGSGTQLSVL.

The gene calls are TRBV6-4 and TRBJ1-5; D gene ambiguous. The CDR3 extends over 19 amino acids. Trimming stripped 0 bases from V and 0 bases from J, with 18 bases between. The V gene's germline CDR1 is MRHNA and CDR2 SNTAGT. In DNA form, the CDR3 reads TGTGCCAGCAGTGACTCGAAATTGGGTGGAGGATATAGCAATCAGCCCCAGCATTTT. Its translation is CASSDSKLGGGYSNQPQHF.